Listed below are T cell receptor beta chains from one sample, sequenced in a study of T cells in Graves' hyperthyroidism and ophthalmopathy. One entry per CDR3 protein results from TCRdb running MiXCR on the multiplex PCR reads. The sample records around 350,000 distinct CDR3 sequences, roughly 13% being singletons. What was sequenced was blood. These receptors were obtained from a woman between 18 and 30 years old with Graves' hyperthyroidism. Each CDR3 is given with its conserved first and last residue. The D gene is left open where the match is weak. Where a row states a size, it is once, few, many or the class of an expanded clone; other rows omit it.

CASGARDSYNEQFF | TGTGCCAGTGGGGCCAGGGACTCCTACAATGAGCAGTTCTTC | TRBV19 | . | TRBJ2-1 | . | 14
CASSAMYEQYF | TGTGCCAGCAGCGCCATGTACGAGCAGTACTTC | TRBV12-3/TRBV12-4 | . | TRBJ2-7 | many | 11
CASSPGQGPRYEQFF | TGTGCCAGCTCACCGGGACAGGGGCCAAGGTATGAGCAGTTCTTC | TRBV18 | TRBD1 | TRBJ2-1 | many | 15
CASRGDRTGIYGYTF | TGTGCCAGCAGAGGGGACAGAACGGGAATCTATGGCTACACCTTC | TRBV6-1 | TRBD1 | TRBJ1-2 | many | 15
CATASGTGLSYEQYF | TGTGCCACCGCTTCCGGGACAGGTCTCTCCTACGAGCAGTACTTC | TRBV28 | TRBD1 | TRBJ2-7 | many | 15
CASSPSLSGSGAYNEQFF | TGTGCCAGCAGTCCATCCCTTAGCGGGAGCGGAGCCTACAATGAGCAGTTCTTC | TRBV28 | TRBD2 | TRBJ2-1 | few | 18
CASTLPPDRAPYEQYF | TGTGCCAGCACCCTCCCCCCGGACAGGGCTCCCTACGAGCAGTACTTC | TRBV5-8 | TRBD1 | TRBJ2-7 | . | 16
CASGSSGYGYTEAFF | TGTGCCAGCGGAAGTTCAGGGTACGGGTACACTGAAGCTTTCTTT | TRBV28 | . | TRBJ1-1 | many | 15
CASSRGGAENQPQHF | TGCGCCAGCAGCCGCGGCGGGGCAGAGAATCAGCCCCAGCATTTT | TRBV5-1 | . | TRBJ1-5 | few | 15
CASSVAGGSNEQFF | TGTGCCAGCAGCGTAGCGGGGGGGTCCAATGAGCAGTTCTTC | TRBV9 | TRBD2 | TRBJ2-1 | . | 14
CASSPGQGVDEQFF | TGTGCCAGCTCACCGGGACAGGGTGTCGATGAGCAGTTCTTC | TRBV18 | TRBD1 | TRBJ2-1 | many | 14
CSGEGGVGTEAFF | TGCAGCGGTGAGGGTGGAGTGGGAACTGAAGCTTTCTTT | TRBV29-1 | . | TRBJ1-1 | many | 13
CASSRDRVGAGNQPQHF | TGTGCCAGTAGCCGGGACAGGGTCGGTGCAGGCAATCAGCCCCAGCATTTT | TRBV19 | TRBD1 | TRBJ1-5 | many | 17
CASSFLHRANTEAFF | TGTGCCAGCAGCTTCCTCCACAGGGCTAACACTGAAGCTTTCTTT | TRBV7-8 | . | TRBJ1-1 | . | 15
CSATSTGGTGYTF | TGCAGTGCTACCTCGACAGGGGGAACGGGCTACACCTTC | TRBV20-1 | TRBD1 | TRBJ1-2 | many | 13
CASSTDGGLMGNTIYF | TGTGCCAGCAGTACCGACGGGGGCTTAATGGGAAACACCATATATTTT | TRBV28 | . | TRBJ1-3 | many | 16
CASSVSGSGTGDTQYF | TGTGCCAGCAGCGTATCCGGATCAGGTACGGGAGATACGCAGTATTTT | TRBV9 | . | TRBJ2-3 | . | 16
CSARDRGRETQYF | TGCAGTGCAAGGGACAGGGGGCGTGAGACCCAGTACTTC | TRBV20-1 | TRBD1 | TRBJ2-5 | many | 13
CASSLIGEIQETQYF | TGTGCCAGCAGCTTGATAGGAGAAATACAAGAGACCCAGTACTTC | TRBV5-5 | . | TRBJ2-5 | few | 15
CATSRGTSGIFGGNEQFF | TGTGCCACCAGCAGGGGGACTAGCGGGATATTCGGAGGCAATGAGCAGTTCTTC | TRBV15 | TRBD2 | TRBJ2-1 | many | 18
CASSQDGFTDSTDTQYF | TGCGCCAGCAGCCAAGACGGGTTCACCGACTCCACAGATACGCAGTATTTT | TRBV4-3 | . | TRBJ2-3 | few | 17
CASRERTGHTGELFF | TGCGCCAGCAGAGAAAGGACGGGGCACACCGGGGAGCTGTTTTTT | TRBV4-1 | . | TRBJ2-2 | few | 15
CASSLRSNTEAFF | TGTGCCAGCAGCTTGCGTTCGAACACTGAAGCTTTCTTT | TRBV7-8 | . | TRBJ1-1 | many | 13
CASMAGVYEQYF | TGTGCCAGCATGGCAGGGGTATACGAGCAGTACTTC | TRBV12-3/TRBV12-4 | . | TRBJ2-7 | few | 12
CASSQGSTYNEQFF | TGTGCCAGCTCACAGGGCTCTACCTACAATGAGCAGTTCTTC | TRBV18 | . | TRBJ2-1 | many | 14
CASSAGGAYRTEAFF | TGTGCCAGCAGTGCGGGGGGCGCGTACCGTACTGAAGCTTTCTTT | TRBV2 | . | TRBJ1-1 | many | 15
CAWTPAGSYEQYF | TGTGCCTGGACCCCCGCGGGGTCCTACGAGCAGTACTTC | TRBV30 | . | TRBJ2-7 | many | 13
CASSLGSAKNIQYF | TGTGCCAGCAGCTTAGGGTCAGCCAAAAACATTCAGTACTTC | TRBV7-2 | . | TRBJ2-4 | many | 14
CSVDGQGVGYGYTF | TGCAGCGTTGATGGCCAGGGAGTAGGATATGGCTACACCTTC | TRBV29-1 | . | TRBJ1-2 | few | 14
CASRSQGGTEAFF | TGTGCCAGCAGATCCCAGGGGGGTACTGAAGCTTTCTTT | TRBV12-3/TRBV12-4 | TRBD1 | TRBJ1-1 | many | 13
CASSLPGTGENEQFF | TGTGCCAGCAGTCTCCCCGGGACGGGAGAAAATGAGCAGTTCTTC | TRBV27 | . | TRBJ2-1 | . | 15
CASSFSGQGHGYTF | TGTGCCAGCAGTTTCAGCGGACAGGGTCACGGCTACACCTTC | TRBV7-2 | TRBD1 | TRBJ1-2 | . | 14
CASRTTRRGGTEAFF | TGTGCCAGCAGGACTACCCGGAGGGGGGGCACTGAAGCTTTCTTT | TRBV12-3/TRBV12-4 | . | TRBJ1-1 | many | 15
CASSSLSGGTGELFF | TGTGCCAGCAGTTCCCTATCTGGTGGCACCGGGGAGCTGTTTTTT | TRBV6-1 | . | TRBJ2-2 | many | 15
CASSLELAGGADTQYF | TGTGCCAGCAGCTTAGAACTAGCGGGGGGGGCAGATACGCAGTATTTT | TRBV7-2 | TRBD2 | TRBJ2-3 | many | 16
CATSAGPRPEETQYF | TGTGCCACCAGTGCTGGGCCGAGACCCGAAGAGACCCAGTACTTC | TRBV24-1 | . | TRBJ2-5 | many | 15
CACGFGTPTGELFF | TGCGCCTGCGGTTTTGGGACACCGACCGGGGAGCTGTTTTTT | TRBV10-2 | . | TRBJ2-2 | . | 14
CASSSERGFPPDTQYF | TGTGCCAGCAGCTCAGAACGCGGGTTCCCGCCAGATACGCAGTATTTT | TRBV7-2 | . | TRBJ2-3 | many | 16
CAAGEASGRGRYEQYF | TGCGCCGCCGGTGAGGCTAGCGGGAGGGGACGATACGAGCAGTACTTC | TRBV4-1 | TRBD2 | TRBJ2-7 | . | 16
CASTPSILTEAFF | TGTGCCAGCACTCCGAGTATACTCACTGAAGCTTTCTTT | TRBV28 | . | TRBJ1-1 | many | 13
CASSQDYTSGRAYTGELFF | TGCGCCAGCAGCCAAGACTACACTAGCGGGAGGGCCTACACCGGGGAGCTGTTTTTT | TRBV4-3 | TRBD2 | TRBJ2-2 | . | 19
CASSPSSRGPYNEQFF | TGTGCCAGCAGTCCCAGCTCGCGGGGCCCCTACAATGAGCAGTTCTTC | TRBV12-3/TRBV12-4 | . | TRBJ2-1 | few | 16
CASSFEAAGNTIYF | TGTGCCAGCAGTTTCGAGGCAGCTGGAAACACCATATATTTT | TRBV28 | . | TRBJ1-3 | many | 14
CASSIVGQGINQPQHF | TGTGCCAGTAGTATAGTGGGCCAGGGAATCAATCAGCCCCAGCATTTT | TRBV19 | . | TRBJ1-5 | . | 16
CASSPIGRGTEAFF | TGTGCCAGCTCACCCATTGGGCGAGGCACTGAAGCTTTCTTT | TRBV18 | . | TRBJ1-1 | many | 14
CASSLNSHNEQFF | TGTGCCAGCAGCTTAAACAGCCACAATGAGCAGTTCTTC | TRBV7-3 | . | TRBJ2-1 | . | 13
CASTRAASGTEAFF | TGCGCCAGCACGAGAGCGGCCAGCGGCACTGAAGCTTTCTTT | TRBV5-1 | . | TRBJ1-1 | many | 14
CASSQAGRYEQYF | TGTGCCAGCAGCCAAGCGGGCAGGTACGAGCAGTACTTC | TRBV4-2 | . | TRBJ2-7 | . | 13
CASSLPDSTDTQYF | TGTGCCAGCAGCTTACCGGACAGCACAGATACGCAGTATTTT | TRBV11-3 | . | TRBJ2-3 | many | 14
CASRLQGENTEAFF | TGTGCCAGTAGACTACAGGGGGAGAACACTGAAGCTTTCTTT | TRBV19 | TRBD1 | TRBJ1-1 | . | 14